This T cell receptor (beta chain) was sequenced in a study of cytomegalovirus exposure and HLA in healthy donors (dated 2017 in TCRdb). For context, the study as a whole: In an earlier analysis of roughly 590 of the donors, less than 350 Gb of sequence data and 120 million or so unique TCR beta sequences from 150 million to 200 million T cells were reported. Roughly 300 gigabases of sequencing data and 78 million or so unique TCR sequences were included in an early release covering about 620 HLA-typed donors. Of the roughly 400 genotyped donors, about 80% fell in the genetic ancestry cluster associated with self-reported Caucasian donors. The study was designed to test whether signatures of past pathogen exposure could be identified by cataloging public T cell receptors. Using immunosequencing, the study profiled T cell repertoires from 550 to 750 subjects and related those repertoires to cytomegalovirus serostatus. Along with the roughly 610-subject first cohort, a separate validation cohort of over a hundred different subjects was used. The study combined high-throughput TCR immunosequencing, statistical association of individual TCRs with disease status, and machine learning to predict cytomegalovirus infection status. A later analysis re-examined previously published TCR beta repertoires from over 500 donors and added high-resolution HLA genotyping to investigate patterns of TCR occurrence. The later analysis used no new phenotypic data to find candidate immune exposures, relying instead on TCR beta sequences and their occurrence across donors. An earlier analysis of approximately 640 of the donors applied high-throughput TCR beta sequencing to assess whether each TCR beta V gene segment acted as functional or pseudogenic. Donor age, sex, ethnicity and CMV serostatus were compiled together with the repertoire data. Genome-wide SNP genotypes for about 60% of the roughly 670 donors were used in a later genetic analysis, which treated that subset as a discovery cohort. Every repertoire in the discovery cohort had been generated on one and the same sequencing platform. Class I and class II HLA loci were covered by the typing at four-digit resolution. Typing coverage varied by locus: roughly 629-640 donors for A, B, C, DRB1 and DQB1; 522 for DQA1; more than 600 for DPA1; approximately 490 for DPB1. Because of strong linkage in the cohort, five DR-DQ haplotypes were treated as single units for association and clustering. Among some 410 genotyped donors of the cohort, an average of approximately 240,000 unique TCR beta nucleotide sequences were sequenced per donor, around a sixth of them non-productive.

The cohort comprised 670 or so healthy bone marrow donors. Cohort members were all nominally healthy when sampled, although unrecorded immune exposures were likely present. The donor tested CMV seronegative and was one of the 352 seronegative cohort members. Each donor provided a peripheral blood sample, and peripheral blood mononuclear cells were used for TCR beta sequencing. The Qiagen DNeasy Blood Extraction Kit was used to extract genomic DNA from the blood cell samples. Of note for this clone: Its antigen remains unidentified. No much larger clone exists at a distance of one base, and base qualities are not known.

Receptors were amplified or captured by the immunoSEQ multiplex PCR assay. For the multiplex PCR, a mixture combining 60 forward primers for TCR Vbeta segments and 13 reverse primers for TCR Jbeta segments was used. Amplification of the CDR3 region of rearranged TCR beta genes was performed with a multiplex PCR assay on genomic DNA. The amplified TCR beta libraries were sequenced on the Illumina HiSeq System as 87-base-pair reads. From the authors' description of their analysis: In a later analysis, tens of millions of unique TCR beta chains were counted across the 650 to 700 repertoires, and around 10 million of these chains were shared by at least two donors. Raw reads were error-corrected and collapsed into unique sequences with a nearest-neighbor algorithm that merged closely related sequences to remove PCR and sequencing errors. V, D and J gene segments were assigned by aligning CDR3 sequences to IMGT reference sequences. For a sequence to be retained, a match of at least six nucleotides to both a V gene segment and a J gene segment was required. Rearrangements were called productive when the CDR3 lacked stop codons and stayed in frame with V and J; all others were non-productive. CDR3 was defined by IMGT convention, running from the second conserved V-encoded cysteine to the conserved J-encoded phenylalanine. The earlier analysis of about 610 of the donors excluded sequences that lacked an unambiguous match to a single V gene segment. An earlier analysis of a few hundred of the donors classified V segments as functional when productive rearrangements were above 56.7% and as segregating when the standard deviation between donors was above 5%. A statistical classification framework was developed to diagnose cytomegalovirus status using the catalog of TCR beta chain sequences. In a later analysis, TCR nucleotide sequences were compared against IMGT/GENE-DB human TR gene sequences so that V and J genes could be assigned. In a later analysis, CDR3 sequences and most-parsimonious VDJ recombination scenarios were assigned using the TCRdist pipeline. In a later analysis, every TCR beta chain was defined by the combination of its CDR3 amino acid sequence and its V-gene family, and reads without a unique V-gene family were dropped. In a later analysis, 450 to 600 highly shared, low-generation-probability nucleotide sequences were removed to address suspected cross-contamination and a sequencing artifact. In a later analysis, a clonal expansion index for each public chain was calculated from normalized within-repertoire ranks of inferred template counts. In a later analysis, generation probabilities were computed with a VDJ recombination model fitted to out-of-frame rearrangements, and the resulting probabilities were checked against IGoR. Hypergeometric tests were used in a later analysis to score TCR-TCR, TCR-HLA and TCR-CMV co-occurrence, with a repertoire-size bias correction applied to the TCR pairs. In a later analysis, false discovery rates were estimated by permuting HLA or CMV assignments 20 times. In a later analysis, co-occurring TCRs were grouped using DBSCAN, with TCRdist sequence similarity added in when clustering inside HLA-allele-positive subsets. Repertoires with fewer than 30,000 or more than 120,000 public chains, plus five repertoires with anomalous nucleotide sharing, were excluded from co-occurrence clustering. The table comes from immuneACCESS by way of TCRdb, which keeps in-frame sequences with V and J called. Part of the clones is missing from these tables; in studies checked, under half for an unresolved V gene and the rest for unknown reasons. The V and J calls and clone size were taken over from that table, and D and trimming were inferred from the DNA. For this sample the table gives 150,000 to 180,000 clones, of which around 70% were detected only once. Approximately 2.1% of the sample lies in the top ten.

The CDR3 sequence holds 12 residues, the cysteine and phenylalanine included. Solely the CDR3 DNA is kept, with 36 bases framed from the first base. V loses 0 bases, J loses 7 bases, and the germline ends lie 9 bases apart. CDR1 is given as GTSNPN and CDR2 as SVGIG, both from the germline V gene (reference sequence). Results the study describes overall, beyond this receptor: A later analysis found that TCR association rates varied across HLA loci, with DRB1 alleles showing the most associated TCRs and HLA-C alleles the fewest. The presence/absence analyses assumed that sequencing depth was roughly uniform across donors, and that assumption may not be true. In an earlier analysis of fewer than 750 of the donors, most TCR beta V segments were observed in productive rearrangements about 90% or about 30% of the time, broadly matching IMGT annotations. The earlier analysis of nearly 600 of the donors excluded some 15 rarely observed V segments, including chromosome 9 orphons, because counts were too low. Linkage disequilibrium might explain the correlated functional status among segregating V segments, but an unknown experimental factor could not be excluded. Some IMGT-functional V segments, including TRBV6-2 and TRBV6-3, could not be distinguished by the 87-base-pair reads and were therefore excluded. At a false discovery rate of 0.05, a later analysis linked fewer than 20,000 TCR beta sequences to specific HLA alleles. In vitro tests confirmed that a few of the cytomegalovirus-associated TCR beta chains recognize cytomegalovirus antigens. Compared with the roughly 670-donor mean, donors in an Asian-associated ancestry cluster had fewer N-insertions in productive TCRs, according to a later genetic analysis. Because some donors lacked HLA typing at each locus, the association tests relied only on the typed subset. Most TCR sequences were seen in very few donors, while some public TCRs were found in many individuals. A further reported finding was that TCR beta sequences accurately predicted the HLA-A and HLA-B alleles for most subjects in the first cohort. Immune exposure information for the cohort was limited to CMV serostatus. The authors suggested that the approach could potentially be generalized to other disease states and immunological phenotypes. In both the original and validation cohorts, the classifier was reported to diagnose cytomegalovirus status with high specificity and sensitivity. Compared with equally common non-associated chains, HLA-associated TCR beta chains in a later analysis were more clonally expanded and had lower generation probabilities. In a later analysis, several top co-occurrence clusters were reported to appear linked to parvovirus B19, influenza, CMV and Epstein-Barr virus. Only TCR beta chains were sequenced in this cohort, and the absence of alpha or paired-chain data limited detectable features. A cluster of highly shared sequence variants was judged likely to represent a technical artifact of the sequencing pipeline. When HLA alleles, especially DR and DQ, strongly co-occurred, attributing TCR associations to individual alleles was difficult. In the study, approximately 160 TCR beta chains were listed as associated with cytomegalovirus. Most CMV-associated TCR beta chains appeared to be HLA-restricted in a later analysis, and the HLA associations seemed to be driven largely by CMV exposure. A later genetic analysis associated a missense DCLRE1C variant with V-gene and J-gene trimming of TCR beta chains, and an independent cohort replicated the association.

The chain was built from TRBV30 and TRBJ1-1, and possibly TRBD1, on 5 matching bases. The sequenced sample consisted of PBMCs. This clonotype was obtained from a man aged 25 to 40 in good health and CMV-seronegative. The bases read TGTGCCTGGAGTGTCATCAGGGATGAAGCTTTCTTT. Translation gives CAWSVIRDEAFF.